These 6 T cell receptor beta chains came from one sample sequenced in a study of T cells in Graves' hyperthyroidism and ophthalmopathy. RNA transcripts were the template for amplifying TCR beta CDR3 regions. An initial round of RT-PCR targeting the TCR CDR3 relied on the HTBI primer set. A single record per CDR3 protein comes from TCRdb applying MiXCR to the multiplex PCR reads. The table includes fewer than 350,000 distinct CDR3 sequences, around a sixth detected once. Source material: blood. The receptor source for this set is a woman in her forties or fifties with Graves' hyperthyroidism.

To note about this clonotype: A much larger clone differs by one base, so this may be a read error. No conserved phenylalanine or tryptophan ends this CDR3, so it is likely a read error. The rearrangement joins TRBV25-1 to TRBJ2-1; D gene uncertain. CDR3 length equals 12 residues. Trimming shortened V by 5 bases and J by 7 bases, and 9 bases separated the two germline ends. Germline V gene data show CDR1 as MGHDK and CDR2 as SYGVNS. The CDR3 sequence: CASSRVSNEQFS. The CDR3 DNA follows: TGTGCCAGCAGTCGGGTCAGTAATGAGCAGTTCTCC.

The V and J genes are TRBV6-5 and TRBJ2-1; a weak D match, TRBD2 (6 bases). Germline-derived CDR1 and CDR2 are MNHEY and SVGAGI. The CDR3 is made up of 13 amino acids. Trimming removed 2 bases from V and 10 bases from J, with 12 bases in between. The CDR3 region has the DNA TGTGCCAGCAGTTACCCCCCGGGAGTCGAGCAGTTCTTC. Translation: CASSYPPGVEQFF.

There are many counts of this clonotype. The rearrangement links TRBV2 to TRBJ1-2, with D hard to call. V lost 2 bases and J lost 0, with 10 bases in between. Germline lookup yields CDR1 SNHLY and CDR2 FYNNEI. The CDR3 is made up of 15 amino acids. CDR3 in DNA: TGTGCCAGCAGTGAAACCCAGGAAACTAACTATGGCTACACCTTC. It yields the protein CASSETQETNYGYTF.

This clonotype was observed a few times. In nucleotides, the CDR3 is TGTGCCAGCGGAGCGGGCTCCGCTAAAGTCGGGGAGCTGTTTTTT. It specifies CASGAGSAKVGELFF. This chain links TRBV27 with TRBJ2-2; D is possibly TRBD2 (6 bases). The CDR3 runs 15 residues. From germline, CDR1 is MNHEY and CDR2 SMNVEV (reference sequence). Trimming cost V 8 bases and J 7 bases, with 20 bases left between them.

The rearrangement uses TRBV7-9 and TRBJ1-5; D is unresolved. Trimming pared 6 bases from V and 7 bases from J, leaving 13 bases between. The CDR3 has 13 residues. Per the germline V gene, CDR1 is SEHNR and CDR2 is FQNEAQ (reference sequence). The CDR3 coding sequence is TGTGCCAGCAGTGTTGGGGTAGAGCAGCCCCAGCATTTT. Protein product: CASSVGVEQPQHF.

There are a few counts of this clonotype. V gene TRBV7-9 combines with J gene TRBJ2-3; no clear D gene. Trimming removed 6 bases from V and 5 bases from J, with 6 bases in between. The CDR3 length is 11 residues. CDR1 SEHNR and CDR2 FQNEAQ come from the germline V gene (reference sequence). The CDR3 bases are TGTGCCAGCAGTTTCGTAGATACGCAGTATTTT. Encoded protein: CASSFVDTQYF.